The T cell receptor (beta chain) under discussion was sequenced for a study of T cells after yellow fever vaccination. Study-wide findings and caveats: Most primary-vaccination clones reappeared after the booster (less than 98% CD4, roughly 88% CD8). Overall, a small share of clonotypes was seen in both CD4 and CD8 compartments.

On this clonotype: The target antigen is unknown.

Germline lookup yields CDR1 LGHNA and CDR2 YNFKEQ. The CDR3 has 15 amino acids. Each CDR3 protein gets one entry after TCRdb re-called the 5' RACE reads with MiXCR. The sample lists about 320,000 distinct CDR3 sequences, around 11% occurring once. The sample consisted of CD4+ T cells sorted from PBMCs, taken 45 days after the yellow fever booster vaccination. This receptor was identified in a man between 18 and 29 years old who received the YFV17D yellow fever vaccine. V and J are TRBV4-2 and TRBJ1-4; D is ambiguous. The J call is doubtful: the DNA matches TRBJ2-2 better. The CDR3 reads CASSQEFTVGRELFF. The CDR3 bases are TGTGCCAGCAGCCAAGAGTTCACGGTAGGCAGGGAGCTGTTTTTT.